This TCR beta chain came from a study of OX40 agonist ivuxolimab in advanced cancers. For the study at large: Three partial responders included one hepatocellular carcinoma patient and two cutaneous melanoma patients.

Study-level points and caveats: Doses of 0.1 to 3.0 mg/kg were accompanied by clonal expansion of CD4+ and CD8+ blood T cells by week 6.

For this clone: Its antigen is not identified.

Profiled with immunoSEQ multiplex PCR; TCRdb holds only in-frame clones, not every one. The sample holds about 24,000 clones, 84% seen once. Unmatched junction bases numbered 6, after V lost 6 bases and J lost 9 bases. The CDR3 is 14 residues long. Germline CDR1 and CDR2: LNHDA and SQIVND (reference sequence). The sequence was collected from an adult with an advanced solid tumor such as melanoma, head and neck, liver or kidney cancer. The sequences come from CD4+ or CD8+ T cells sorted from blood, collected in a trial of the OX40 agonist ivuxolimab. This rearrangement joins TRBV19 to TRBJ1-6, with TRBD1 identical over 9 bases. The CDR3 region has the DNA TGTGCCAGTAGCGAAGGACAGGGGCTTTCACCCCTCCACTTT. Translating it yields CASSEGQGLSPLHF.